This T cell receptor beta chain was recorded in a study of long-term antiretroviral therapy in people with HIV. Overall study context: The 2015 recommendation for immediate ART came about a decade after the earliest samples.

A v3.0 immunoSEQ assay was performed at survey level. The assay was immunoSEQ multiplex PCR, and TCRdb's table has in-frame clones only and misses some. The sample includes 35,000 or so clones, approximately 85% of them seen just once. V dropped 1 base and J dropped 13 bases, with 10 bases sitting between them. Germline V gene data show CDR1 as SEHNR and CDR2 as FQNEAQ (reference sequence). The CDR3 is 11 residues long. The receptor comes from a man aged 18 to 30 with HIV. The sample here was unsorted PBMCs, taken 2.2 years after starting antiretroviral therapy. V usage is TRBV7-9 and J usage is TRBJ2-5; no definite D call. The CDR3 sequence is CASSLGQIGYF. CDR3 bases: TGTGCCAGCAGCTTAGGACAAATCGGGTACTTC.